The 24 T cell receptor beta chains listed next were all sequenced from one sample in a study of cytomegalovirus exposure and HLA in healthy donors. In the PCR, 60 Vbeta and 13 Jbeta primers were used. The table came from immunoSEQ multiplex PCR; TCRdb's copy has only in-frame clones and leaves some out. The repertoire includes roughly 100,000 clones, about three quarters of them detected once, and 3.5% to 4.5% sits in the top ten. Sequencing was performed on PBMCs. Receptors originate from a man aged 40-49 years in good health and CMV-seronegative.

This chain uses TRBV6-5 with TRBJ1-1, with TRBD1 identical over 7 bases. J lost 3 bases, V lost 6 bases, and 7 bases had no gene match. This CDR3 contains 14 residues. The V gene's germline CDR1 is MNHEY and CDR2 SVGAGI. The CDR3 spells CASSRRTGDTEAFF. CDR3 in DNA: TGTGCCAGCAGCCGTAGGACAGGAGACACTGAAGCTTTCTTT.

The V gene is TRBV4-2, the J gene TRBJ2-5; D uncertain. This CDR3 comprises 18 residues. V lost 0 bases to trimming and J lost 5 bases, with 22 bases between them. Germline CDR1 and CDR2: LGHNA and YNFKEQ. The CDR3: CASSQDRKVNSPRETQYF. The CDR3 DNA reads as TGTGCCAGCAGCCAAGATCGAAAGGTCAACTCCCCGAGGGAGACCCAGTACTTC.

The DNA of the CDR3 is TGCGCCAGCAGCTTACCAGGGCGGGAAAAACTGTTTTTT. Translated: CASSLPGREKLFF. This chain links TRBV5-1 with TRBJ1-4; a weak D match, TRBD1 (5 bases). The CDR3 extends over 13 amino acids. Trimming cost V 2 bases and J 8 bases, with 10 bases left between them. Germline V gene sequence: CDR1 SGHRS, CDR2 YFSETQ.

This chain joins TRBV5-1 and TRBJ1-1; 7 nucleotides match TRBD1. Looked up from germline, CDR1 is SGHRS and CDR2 is YFSETQ. V was pared by 3 bases and J by 5 bases, with 13 bases of the junction left unmatched. This CDR3 is built from 16 residues. DNA of the CDR3: TGCGCCAGCAGCTCCAGACAGCAGGGGGGAGGTACTGAAGCTTTCTTT. Protein sequence: CASSSRQQGGGTEAFF.

In nucleotides, the CDR3 is TGTGCCAGCAGCAAAGGGACAGGGAGGTCACCCCTCCACTTT. The encoded protein is CASSKGTGRSPLHF. This chain uses TRBV21-1 with TRBJ1-6; the table's D call, TRBD1, has no DNA check behind it. TRBV21-1 is an annotated pseudogene. The CDR3 covers 14 residues.

The V call is TRBV4-1, the J call TRBJ1-2; 10 bases line up with TRBD1. Germline assignment: CDR1 MGHRA and CDR2 YSYEKL. This CDR3 spans 15 amino acids. Trimming took 2 bases from V and 4 from J; bases not matched to a gene: 4. CDR3 in amino acids: CASSQPGQGRYGYTF. CDR3 nucleotide sequence: TGCGCCAGCAGCCAACCGGGACAGGGGCGCTATGGCTACACCTTC.

The V call is TRBV5-4, the J call TRBJ2-2; maybe TRBD1 (5 bases). V was pared by 2 bases and J by 2 bases, with 10 bases between. CDR1 is SGHNT, CDR2 YYREEE, per germline (reference sequence). This CDR3 spans 15 amino acids. The CDR3 nucleotides read TGTGCCAGCAGCTTAGGGGTCCGAAACACCGGGGAGCTGTTTTTT. Its translation: CASSLGVRNTGELFF.

The chain joins TRBV5-1 to TRBJ1-2, with D possibly TRBD1 on 5 matching bases. The CDR3 has 16 residues. The germline V gene has CDR1 SGHRS and CDR2 YFSETQ. The V end lost 3 bases, the J end lost 2 bases, and 17 bases lay between the germline ends. The CDR3 nucleotides read TGCGCCAGCAGCTCGCTTGCGGGACTCAAGAACTATGGCTACACCTTC. Protein sequence: CASSSLAGLKNYGYTF.

The genes are TRBV5-1 and TRBJ2-7, with a tentative D call TRBD1 (6 bases). CDR3 length: 13 residues. Germline CDR1 and CDR2: SGHRS and YFSETQ. V lost 1 base, J lost 6 bases, and 11 bases lay in between. CDR3 protein: CASSLLGTSEQYF. In DNA form, the CDR3 reads TGCGCCAGCAGCTTGCTCGGGACATCCGAGCAGTACTTC.

V gene TRBV6-5 combines with J gene TRBJ2-6; D remains ambiguous. The V end lost 2 bases, the J end lost 0 bases, and 5 bases lay between the germline ends. This CDR3 comprises 15 residues. The germline gives CDR1 MNHEY, CDR2 SVGAGI. The chain's CDR3 is CASSYELSGANVLTF. The CDR3 DNA is TGTGCCAGCAGTTACGAGCTCTCTGGGGCCAACGTCCTGACTTTC.

This sequence joins TRBV7-3 and TRBJ1-1; 8 bases match TRBD1. V trimming: 5 bases; J trimming: 3 bases; junction bases outside the gene matches: 5. Looked up from germline, CDR1 is SGHTA and CDR2 is FQGTGA. CDR3 length: 14 residues. CDR3: CASSLTRGHTEAFF. CDR3 bases: TGTGCCAGCAGCCTCACCAGGGGGCACACTGAAGCTTTCTTT.

For the CDR3, the DNA is TGTGCCAGCAGTGAGATCCGGGAGTACTTC. Protein product: CASSEIREYF. The chain combines TRBV25-1 with TRBJ2-7; D is undetermined. CDR1 and CDR2 (germline): MGHDK, SYGVNS. CDR3 length: 10 amino acids. Trimming shortened V by 3 bases and J by 11 bases, and 8 bases separated the two germline ends.

This chain uses TRBV5-1 with TRBJ2-3, with 9 bases that match TRBD2. V lost 3 bases and J lost 1; bases outside the gene matches: 9. This CDR3 is built from 17 residues. Germline V gives CDR1 SGHRS, CDR2 YFSETQ. DNA of the CDR3: TGCGCCAGCAGCTCGACCCGAGAGCGGGGGGGCACAGATACGCAGTATTTT. Encoded protein: CASSSTRERGGTDTQYF. Full variable domain (outside the CDR3, taken from reference TRBV5-1 and TRBJ2-3): KAGVTQTPRYLIKTRGQQVTLSCSPISGHRSVSWYQQTPGQGLQFLFEYFSETQRNKGNFPGRFSGRQFSNSRSEMNVSTLELGDSALYLCASSSTRERGGTDTQYFGPGTRLTVL.

This chain connects TRBV5-1 to TRBJ1-5, with TRBD1 as a possible D gene (5 bases). Germline V gene data show CDR1 as SGHRS and CDR2 as YFSETQ. The CDR3 has 15 residues. V was shortened by 5 bases and J by 1 base, with 13 bases between the two germline ends. CDR3 loop: CASRQDGGSNQPQHF. CDR3 nucleotide sequence: TGCGCCAGCAGGCAGGACGGGGGGAGCAATCAGCCCCAGCATTTT.

The genes are TRBV7-2 and TRBJ2-3; D unresolved. The germline gives CDR1 SGHTA, CDR2 FQGNSA. This CDR3 is built from 15 residues. Trimming stripped 3 bases from V and 3 bases from J, with 13 bases between. The CDR3 coding sequence is TGTGCCAGCAGCTTGTCAGGAACAGTTACAGATACGCAGTATTTT. Protein sequence: CASSLSGTVTDTQYF.

V usage is TRBV4-2 and J usage is TRBJ1-2, with a weak D call TRBD1 (5 bases). V lost 3 bases to trimming and J lost 0 bases, with 11 bases between them. Germline values: CDR1 LGHNA, CDR2 YNFKEQ. CDR3 length: 15 residues. The CDR3 DNA follows: TGTGCCAGCAGCCAGCGTGGGGCTACTAACTATGGCTACACCTTC. Translation: CASSQRGATNYGYTF.

The chain links TRBV28 to TRBJ1-2, with D perhaps TRBD1 (5 bases). The CDR3 loop spans 15 amino acids. V gave up 4 bases and J gave up 7 bases, with 19 bases separating them. Germline lookup yields CDR1 MDHEN and CDR2 SYDVKM. Here the CDR3 DNA reads TGTGCCAGCAGTTCCCCCGGCCGCGGGAGGGGTGGCTACACCTTC. This translates into CASSSPGRGRGGYTF.

The chain has TRBV5-4 and TRBJ2-2; TRBD2 is a possible D gene (6 bases). V dropped 5 bases and J dropped 3 bases, with 17 bases sitting between them. The CDR3 has 16 residues. CDR1 and CDR2 from the germline V gene are SGHNT and YYREEE (reference sequence). The CDR3: CASSRSGTQHTGELFF. The CDR3 DNA reads TGTGCCAGCAGTAGATCCGGGACTCAACACACCGGGGAGCTGTTTTTT.

This clone has only one observation. This sequence joins TRBV14 and TRBJ2-7; tentative D call: TRBD1 (5 bases). The CDR3 extends over 15 amino acids. Germline V CDR1 and CDR2: SGHDN, FVKESK. The V end lost 0 bases, the J end lost 6 bases, and 15 bases lay between the germline ends. The DNA for the CDR3 is TGTGCCAGCAGCCAAGATCAGGGTCTATTCAGCGAGCAGTACTTC. Residues: CASSQDQGLFSEQYF.

The chain is built from TRBV7-9 and TRBJ1-4, with 7 bases lining up with TRBD1. V was clipped by 4 bases and J by 7 bases; unmatched bases: 9. Germline V lookup: CDR1 SEHNR, CDR2 FQNEAQ (reference sequence). The CDR3 contains 15 residues. CDR3 amino acids: CASSWRKTGLEKLFF. The CDR3 DNA reads as TGTGCCAGCAGCTGGCGCAAGACAGGGCTTGAAAAACTGTTTTTT. The whole variable domain, remainder taken from reference TRBV7-9 and TRBJ1-4, is DTGVSQNPRHKITKRGQNVTFRCDPISEHNRLYWYRQTLGQGPEFLTYFQNEAQLEKSRLLSDRFSAERPKGSFSTLEIQRTEQGDSAMYLCASSWRKTGLEKLFFGSGTQLSVL.

This clone was counted only a few times. The chain combines TRBV7-6 with TRBJ1-1; no clear D. Germline V gene data show CDR1 as SGHVS and CDR2 as FNYEAQ. V was cut by 1 base and J by 0 bases, with 9 bases left in between. The CDR3 totals 15 residues. CDR3 sequence: CASSLGGPMNTEAFF. In DNA form, the CDR3 reads TGTGCCAGCAGCTTAGGAGGGCCTATGAACACTGAAGCTTTCTTT.

The chain links TRBV2 to TRBJ2-7; a possible D gene is TRBD1 (7 bases). The CDR3 has 13 amino acids. CDR1 and CDR2 from the germline V gene are SNHLY and FYNNEI. Deletions cut 7 bases from V and 2 bases from J, with 12 bases between. The CDR3 loop reads CASTRGEAYEQYF. The DNA for the CDR3 is TGTGCCAGCACCAGGGGGGAAGCCTACGAGCAGTACTTC.

The rearrangement links TRBV7-9 to TRBJ2-5, with no clear D. The germline gives CDR1 SEHNR, CDR2 FQNEAQ (reference sequence). The CDR3 consists of 9 residues. V was cut by 11 bases and J by 5 bases, with 6 bases left in between. CDR3 sequence (DNA): TGTGCCTCCGAGGAGACCCAGTACTTC. This sequence encodes CASEETQYF.

J is TRBJ1-5 and V is TRBV7-9; TRBD1 aligns across 7 bases. Germline trimming cut 2 bases from V and 0 bases from J; bases unmatched to any gene: 7. CDR1 is SEHNR and CDR2 is FQNEAQ in the germline V gene (reference sequence). The CDR3 is made up of 17 amino acids. CDR3 amino acids: CASSLYRGGHSNQPQHF. In DNA, the CDR3 is TGTGCCAGCAGCTTATACAGGGGCGGCCATAGCAATCAGCCCCAGCATTTT.